This TCR beta chain was identified during a study of CD8 T cells in ankylosing spondylitis. General observations from the study: Characteristic, it appeared, of ankylosing spondylitis blood was a TCR beta motif of eight or nine highly homologous variants. CD8+ disease-linked clones were present at relatively low frequencies in blood.

At least ten counts were recorded for this clonotype. The antigen remains undetermined. Libraries for TCR beta were made by quantitative 5'-RACE with molecular barcodes. TCRdb passed the 5' RACE reads through MiXCR, listing each CDR3 protein once. The sample includes over 700,000 distinct CDR3 sequences, under 20% of them seen just once. V lost 4 bases to trimming and J lost 0 bases, with 4 bases between them. CDR1 SQVTM and CDR2 ANQGSEA come from the germline V gene. The CDR3 covers 12 residues. This receptor was taken from a male donor with ankylosing spondylitis. The chain uses TRBV29-1 and TRBJ1-3; D not certain. Material for sequencing was blood, either unsorted or a sorted T cell fraction (not recorded which). The CDR3 region has the DNA TGCAGCGTTGTGGGCTCTGGAAACACCATATATTTT. This sequence encodes CSVVGSGNTIYF.